Listed below are T cell receptor beta chains from one sample, sequenced in a study of blood T cell repertoires in COVID-19. Method: immunoSEQ multiplex PCR; TCRdb's copy keeps in-frame clones and lacks some. The table lists 85,000 to 130,000 clones, approximately 87% of them singletons. Sequenced sample: peripheral blood. The receptor source for this set is a man aged 50 to 60 with acute or convalescent COVID-19. CDR3s include the opening cysteine and the closing phenylalanine or tryptophan. D genes are given only for firm matches. The listing skips clone size in some rows; elsewhere it reads once, few, many or a size class.

V: TRBV19; size: once; J: TRBJ2-5; D: NA; DNA: TGTGCCAGTAGTCGCCTACCACAAGAGACCCAGTACTTC; CDR3: CASSRLPQETQYF
V: TRBV27; size: NA; J: TRBJ2-3; D: NA; DNA: TGTGCCACTGGGGGACTGGGCACAGATACGCAGTATTTT; CDR3: CATGGLGTDTQYF
V: TRBV18; size: NA; J: TRBJ1-2; D: TRBD1; DNA: TGTGCCAGCTCACCAGGGACAGCGATCGCTGGCTACACCTTC; CDR3: CASSPGTAIAGYTF
V: TRBV5-1; size: once; J: TRBJ2-2; D: TRBD1; DNA: TGCGCCAGCAGGTCCCCGCCGGGACAGATGATCGGGGAGCTGTTTTTT; CDR3: CASRSPPGQMIGELFF
V: TRBV5-5; size: NA; J: TRBJ2-7; D: NA; DNA: TGTGCCAGCGGCCTAACAGGGATGGTCTACGAGCAGTACTTC; CDR3: CASGLTGMVYEQYF
V: TRBV7-2; size: NA; J: TRBJ2-7; D: NA; DNA: TGTGCCAGCAGCCCCCGTTCTATGGTCCGCGAGCAGTACTTC; CDR3: CASSPRSMVREQYF
V: TRBV27; size: NA; J: TRBJ1-4; D: NA; DNA: TGTGCCAGCAGTTTCTCGGACAGAGCTAATGAAAAACTGTTTTTT; CDR3: CASSFSDRANEKLFF
V: TRBV18; size: NA; J: TRBJ2-7; D: TRBD1; DNA: TGTGCCAGCTCAATAGGACAGGGGTACGAGCAGTACTTC; CDR3: CASSIGQGYEQYF
V: TRBV6-5; size: once; J: TRBJ2-7; D: TRBD1; DNA: TGTGCCAGCAGGTTAAACGACAGGGGCTCCTACGAGCAGTACTTC; CDR3: CASRLNDRGSYEQYF
V: TRBV18; size: NA; J: TRBJ2-1; D: TRBD2; DNA: TGTGCCAGCACCACGGGGCGGGAGACTTCTGTGCGCAATGAGCAGTTCTTC; CDR3: CASTTGRETSVRNEQFF
V: TRBV24-1; size: NA; J: TRBJ1-2; D: TRBD1; DNA: TGTGCCACCAGTGATTACAGGGGAGGTGGCTACACCTTC; CDR3: CATSDYRGGGYTF
V: TRBV19; size: NA; J: TRBJ2-7; D: NA; DNA: TGTGCCAGTAGTATAAGTTCGGGTTTACTCGACGAGCAGTACTTC; CDR3: CASSISSGLLDEQYF
V: TRBV28; size: NA; J: TRBJ2-7; D: NA; DNA: TGTGCCAGCAGAAGGGGCCTCTCCTACGAGCAGTACTTC; CDR3: CASRRGLSYEQYF
V: TRBV7-8; size: NA; J: TRBJ2-5; D: TRBD2; DNA: TGTGCCAGCAGCTCACTGATGACTAGCGGAGAAGAGACCCAGTACTTC; CDR3: CASSSLMTSGEETQYF
V: TRBV5-4; size: NA; J: TRBJ2-3; D: TRBD2; DNA: TGTGCCAGCAGCCCCGACGGGCTAGCGGGAGCTGATACGCAGTATTTT; CDR3: CASSPDGLAGADTQYF
V: TRBV6-5; size: NA; J: TRBJ2-4; D: NA; DNA: TGTGCCAGCAGTTACTCGAGCGCAGCCAAAAACATTCAGTACTTC; CDR3: CASSYSSAAKNIQYF
V: TRBV7-8; size: few; J: TRBJ2-5; D: TRBD2; DNA: TGTGCCAGCAGCTTAGGGTTAGCGGGAGAGTGGGCGGAGACCCAGTACTTC; CDR3: CASSLGLAGEWAETQYF
V: TRBV5-1; size: NA; J: TRBJ2-5; D: TRBD2; DNA: TGCGCCAGCAGCTTCGGGACTAGCTTAGAGACCCAGTACTTC; CDR3: CASSFGTSLETQYF
V: TRBV2; size: NA; J: TRBJ2-2; D: TRBD2; DNA: TGTGCCAGCAGTGTCACTAGCGGGAAAAAGAACACCGGGGAGCTGTTTTTT; CDR3: CASSVTSGKKNTGELFF
V: TRBV6-6; size: NA; J: TRBJ2-2; D: TRBD2; DNA: TGTGCCAGCAGCAAGCGGGAGGTAAACACCGGGGAGCTGTTTTTT; CDR3: CASSKREVNTGELFF
V: TRBV3-1/TRBV3-2; size: NA; J: TRBJ1-4; D: NA; DNA: TGTGCCAGCAGCCAAGATCCGAACTTGGGGGGACGTGAAAAACTGTTTTTT; CDR3: CASSQDPNLGGREKLFF